One and the same sample provided the 27 T cell receptor beta chains below, sequenced in a study of T cell responses to AZD1222 COVID-19 vaccine. The repertoire was sequenced with immunoSEQ multiplex PCR; TCRdb's copy has only in-frame clones and lacks some. This table has 100,000 or so clones, more than 75% appearing once. Sequencing was performed on peripheral blood, taken on day 0 of AZD1222 vaccination. These receptors were collected from an adult in good health.

V gene TRBV13 combines with J gene TRBJ2-7; D unclear. There are 14 residues in the CDR3. The V gene's germline CDR1 is PRHDT and CDR2 FYEKMQ (reference sequence). V was clipped by 6 bases and J by 0 bases, with 12 bases between them. Written as DNA, the CDR3 is TGTGCCAGCAGTCGGACGGCGAGCTCCTACGAGCAGTACTTC. This codes for CASSRTASSYEQYF.

This sequence joins TRBV27 and TRBJ2-5, with D perhaps TRBD2 (6 bases). This CDR3 contains 14 residues. Germline V lookup: CDR1 MNHEY, CDR2 SMNVEV (reference sequence). Trimming left V 6 bases short and J 5 bases short, with 16 bases between. This CDR3 is CASSTPGVTETQYF. Written as DNA, the CDR3 is TGTGCCAGCAGCACCCCGGGGGTAACCGAGACCCAGTACTTC.

The chain employs TRBV28 and TRBJ1-5; D unclear. The CDR3 loop spans 12 amino acids. V was trimmed by 7 bases and J by 6 bases, leaving 10 bases between them. CDR1 is MDHEN and CDR2 is SYDVKM in the germline V gene. The chain's CDR3 is CASNLDVQPQHF. The CDR3 DNA reads as TGTGCCAGCAATTTGGACGTTCAGCCCCAGCATTTT.

This clone was seen a single time. The chain joins TRBV3-1 (or the pseudogene TRBV3-2) to TRBJ2-1; D possibly corresponds to TRBD2 (6 bases). Germline CDR1 and CDR2: LGHDT and YNNKEL (reference sequence). CDR3 length equals 13 residues. V dropped 3 bases and J dropped 10 bases, with 13 bases sitting between them. The CDR3 reads CASSQGTYREQFF. Written as DNA, the CDR3 is TGTGCCAGCAGCCAGGGGACTTATAGGGAGCAGTTCTTC.

The chain recombines TRBV29-1 with TRBJ2-1; 9 bases match TRBD1. This CDR3 has 16 residues. The V gene end was trimmed by 3 bases and the J gene end by 4 bases; junction bases not matched to a gene: 10. Germline CDR1 is SQVTM and CDR2 is ANQGSEA. The CDR3 reads CSVDGIVGQGYNEQFF. The CDR3 nucleotides are TGCAGCGTTGACGGGATTGTGGGACAGGGATACAATGAGCAGTTCTTC.

The chain uses TRBV24-1 and TRBJ2-1; 9 bases align to TRBD2. The CDR3 contains 14 residues. Germline loops: CDR1 KGHDR, CDR2 SFDVKD. The trim removed 5 bases at V and 6 bases at J, leaving 4 bases unmatched. CDR3: CATSVSGSTNEQFF. The CDR3 DNA sequence: TGTGCCACCAGTGTTAGCGGGAGCACCAATGAGCAGTTCTTC.

The chain recombines TRBV10-3 with TRBJ2-5; no definite D call. This CDR3 has 13 amino acids. Germline-derived CDR1 and CDR2 are ENHRY and SYGVKD. V lost 11 bases, J lost 2 bases, and 15 bases lay in between. The CDR3 spells CASRFGGQETQYF. The CDR3 nucleotides read TGTGCCTCCAGGTTCGGTGGACAAGAGACCCAGTACTTC.

The chain carries TRBV7-9 and TRBJ1-5; D might be TRBD1 (5 bases). Germline V gives CDR1 SEHNR, CDR2 FQNEAQ (reference sequence). V was clipped by 3 bases and J by 5 bases, with 8 bases between them. The CDR3 has 13 amino acids. The CDR3 loop is CASSFTQDQPQHF. The CDR3 DNA reads as TGTGCCAGCAGCTTTACACAGGATCAGCCCCAGCATTTT.

V and J are TRBV3-1 (or the pseudogene TRBV3-2) and TRBJ2-7, with 8 bases aligning to TRBD1. Germline V gene sequence: CDR1 LGHDT, CDR2 YNNKEL (reference sequence). Germline trimming cut 1 base from V and 4 bases from J; bases unmatched to any gene: 0. The CDR3 runs 13 residues. CDR3 amino acids: CASSQGTGYEQYF. DNA for the CDR3: TGTGCCAGCAGCCAAGGGACAGGGTACGAGCAGTACTTC.

This chain connects TRBV5-4 to TRBJ2-1; D perhaps matches TRBD2 (6 bases). V was cut by 2 bases and J by 4 bases, with 19 bases left in between. The CDR3 spans 17 residues. Germline assignment: CDR1 SGHNT and CDR2 YYREEE (reference sequence). The CDR3, as DNA: TGTGCCAGCAGCTTCGGGAGCGGAAATATAGAATACAATGAGCAGTTCTTC. Protein sequence: CASSFGSGNIEYNEQFF.

This clone was observed a single time. This chain connects TRBV7-2 to TRBJ2-1, with 12 bases lining up with TRBD1. V dropped 4 bases and J dropped 8; count of bases not matched to a gene: 6. The CDR3 is made up of 15 amino acids. Germline-derived CDR1 and CDR2 are SGHTA and FQGNSA. The chain's CDR3 is CASSSPGQGAYEQFF. The CDR3, as DNA: TGTGCCAGCAGCTCCCCGGGACAGGGGGCCTATGAGCAGTTCTTC.

V gene TRBV5-1 combines with J gene TRBJ2-7; 7 nucleotides match TRBD2. This CDR3 comprises 15 residues. Trimming removed 0 bases from V and 5 bases from J; junction bases left unmatched: 8. Germline V gene lookup returns CDR1 SGHRS and CDR2 YFSETQ. CDR3 sequence (DNA): TGCGCCAGCAGCTTGGGCGCCAGCGGGACTAACGAGCAGTACTTC. It codes for CASSLGASGTNEQYF.

CDR3 protein: CASSAGGKDEAFF. The CDR3 nucleotides read TGTGCCAGCAGTGCTGGGGGGAAAGATGAAGCTTTCTTT. This chain uses TRBV4-2 with TRBJ1-1; possibly TRBD1 for D (5 bases). The CDR3 spans 13 residues. Germline-derived CDR1 and CDR2 are LGHNA and YNFKEQ. Deletions cut 6 bases from V and 7 bases from J, with 15 bases between.

The chain joins TRBV19 to TRBJ1-2; TRBD1 matches 7 bases. The CDR3 has 15 amino acids. Trimming at V came to 5 bases and at J to 5 bases, leaving 11 bases not matched to a gene. In germline, CDR1 is LNHDA, CDR2 SQIVND (reference sequence). The DNA for the CDR3 is TGTGCCAGTAGTCCCCGACAGGGAGTTCCTTATGGCTACACCTTC. It is translated as CASSPRQGVPYGYTF.

The gene calls are TRBV9 and TRBJ2-1; 8 bases match TRBD2. Losses at the gene ends were 6 bases for V and 5 bases for J; bases not matched to a gene: 10. This CDR3 is 15 amino acids long. CDR1 is SGDLS and CDR2 is YYNGEE in the germline V gene. The CDR3 DNA is TGTGCCAGCAACTCCCTCGGGAGGGTGAACAATGAGCAGTTCTTC. It is translated as CASNSLGRVNNEQFF.

The chain recombines TRBV28 with TRBJ1-5; tentative D call: TRBD1 (5 bases). The V end lost 7 bases, the J end lost 7 bases, and 8 bases lay between the germline ends. This CDR3 is 11 amino acids long. CDR1 is MDHEN, CDR2 SYDVKM, per germline. DNA of the CDR3: TGTGCCAGCACACGGGGGCAGCCCCAGCATTTT. Encoded protein: CASTRGQPQHF.

The V call is TRBV6-1, the J call TRBJ2-2; 7 positions agree with TRBD1. The CDR3 is made up of 16 amino acids. Trimming removed 2 bases from V and 0 bases from J; junction bases left unmatched: 3. CDR1 MNHNS and CDR2 SASEGT come from the germline V gene. The CDR3 coding sequence is TGTGCCAGCAGTGAACAGGGGGTGACGAACACCGGGGAGCTGTTTTTT. The encoded protein is CASSEQGVTNTGELFF.

The V call is TRBV19, the J call TRBJ2-1, with TRBD2 identical over 7 bases. J was trimmed by 8 bases and V by 3 bases; bases with no gene match: 10. Germline assignment: CDR1 LNHDA and CDR2 SQIVND (reference sequence). This CDR3 is built from 15 residues. The CDR3 is CASSIWREGGDEQFF. The CDR3 region has the DNA TGTGCCAGTAGTATTTGGAGGGAGGGCGGCGATGAGCAGTTCTTC.

The chain couples TRBV11-3 to TRBJ2-1; D perhaps matches TRBD2 (5 bases). V lost 2 bases and J lost 9, with 11 bases in between. Germline lookup yields CDR1 SGHNT and CDR2 YENEEA. This CDR3 has 13 amino acids. The CDR3 here is CASSLTGLSEQFF. The CDR3 DNA sequence: TGTGCCAGCAGCTTAACTGGACTTAGTGAGCAGTTCTTC.

This clone was recorded only once. The chain uses TRBV12-3 or TRBV12-4 and TRBJ1-1; D might be TRBD1 (6 bases). CDR3 length equals 13 residues. The germline V and J ends were trimmed by 7 bases and 4 bases, with 13 bases remaining between them. CDR3 nucleotide sequence: TGTGCCAGCAACCTAGGGGGTGGCACTGAAGCTTTCTTT. This sequence encodes CASNLGGGTEAFF.

The genes are TRBV6-5 and TRBJ1-4, with D tentatively TRBD1 (6 bases). Per the germline V gene, CDR1 is MNHEY and CDR2 is SVGAGI. The germline V and J ends were trimmed by 4 bases and 5 bases, with 11 bases remaining between them. This CDR3 contains 14 residues. CDR3 DNA sequence: TGTGCCAGCAGTTCCAGGGGTTCAAATGAAAAACTGTTTTTT. Residues: CASSSRGSNEKLFF.

This clone came up a few times. This chain uses TRBV3-1 (or the pseudogene TRBV3-2) with TRBJ2-1, with a possible D match to TRBD1 (5 bases). The germline CDR1 and CDR2 sequences are LGHDT and YNNKEL (reference sequence). The CDR3 consists of 16 residues. V lost 0 bases and J lost 7, with 16 bases in between. The CDR3: CASSQEGQGNLNEQFF. In nucleotides, the CDR3 is TGTGCCAGCAGCCAAGAGGGGCAGGGAAACCTTAATGAGCAGTTCTTC.

The J gene is TRBJ1-2, the V gene TRBV5-6; TRBD1 agrees at 8 bases. The CDR3 extends over 17 amino acids. Germline lookup yields CDR1 SGHDT and CDR2 YYEEEE. Trimming removed 0 bases from V and 8 bases from J; junction bases left unmatched: 15. CDR3 sequence: CASSLGGPGDRGLGYTF. The CDR3, as DNA: TGTGCCAGCAGCTTGGGGGGACCTGGAGACAGGGGATTAGGCTACACCTTC.

J is TRBJ2-7 and V is TRBV28; TRBD1 aligns across 8 bases. The ends lost 3 bases at V and 3 bases at J; junction bases unmatched: 4. Germline values: CDR1 MDHEN, CDR2 SYDVKM. CDR3 size: 14 residues. The CDR3 DNA is TGTGCCAGCAGTTTGTCAGGGGGCCTCTACGAGCAGTACTTC. Protein product: CASSLSGGLYEQYF.

This clone was counted a single time. The V gene is TRBV5-1, the J gene TRBJ2-1, with 9 nucleotides matching TRBD2. CDR3 length: 15 residues. Germline trimming cut 4 bases from V and 5 bases from J; bases unmatched to any gene: 7. Germline lookup yields CDR1 SGHRS and CDR2 YFSETQ. CDR3 sequence reads: CASSKASGNHNEQFF. The CDR3 DNA reads TGCGCCAGCAGCAAAGCTAGCGGGAACCACAATGAGCAGTTCTTC.

This chain joins TRBV7-8 and TRBJ1-1; D remains unclear. CDR3 size: 13 residues. V was shortened by 3 bases and J by 4 bases, with 9 bases between the two germline ends. In germline, CDR1 is SGHVS, CDR2 FQNEAQ. The CDR3 loop is CASSLNRFTEAFF. CDR3 in DNA: TGTGCCAGCAGCTTGAACCGGTTCACTGAAGCTTTCTTT.

V and J are TRBV2 and TRBJ1-2, with D unclear. In germline, CDR1 is SNHLY, CDR2 FYNNEI. Trimming pared 2 bases from V and 7 bases from J, leaving 14 bases between. CDR3 length: 14 residues. The CDR3 sequence is CASSESGEGSGYTF. DNA of the CDR3: TGTGCCAGCAGTGAATCTGGGGAAGGAAGTGGCTACACCTTC.